This T cell receptor (beta chain) was retrieved from a study of metastatic and nonmetastatic thyroid tumors. TCRdb recomputed clones from the PCR reads via MiXCR. The sample lists around 31,000 clones; approximately 16% were seen once. Concerning this clone: This sample also contains other DNA sequences that code for the same CDR3.

Trimming took off 6 bases at V and 4 bases at J, with 31 bases between the two ends. The V gene's germline CDR1 is DFQATT and CDR2 SNEGSKA (reference sequence). The CDR3 runs 18 residues. All patients were treatment-naive before thyroid surgery. The origin of this receptor is a male donor with papillary thyroid cancer or a benign thyroid nodule (not recorded which). Some clones in this sample may be carry-over from other donors' samples. The sequencing input was blood. The chain combines TRBV20-1 with TRBJ2-7; D possibly corresponds to TRBD2 (6 bases). The CDR3 loop is CSALNPGRMRESGYEQYF. DNA for the CDR3: TGCAGTGCGCTGAATCCAGGGCGGATGCGGGAATCGGGATACGAGCAGTACTTC.